A selection of T cell receptor beta chains follows, all from one sample in a study of T-cell memory formation after mild COVID-19. TCRdb recomputed calls from the 5' RACE reads with MiXCR, one row per CDR3 protein. Of about 170,000 distinct CDR3 sequences listed, around 13% were seen once; the top ten hold 2.5% to 3.5%. The source material was PBMCs or a T cell subset sorted from them (not recorded which). The receptors were sampled from a man aged 18 to 30 who had mild COVID-19 (a few samples of this study predate the infection). Cell type and time point are not known. Both conserved end residues are part of each CDR3. Each record gives: V gene, J gene, clone size, D gene, CDR3 DNA, CDR3 protein. A D gene is named only where the DNA matches it firmly. The listing skips clone size in some rows; elsewhere it reads once, few, many or a size class.

>TRBV20-1|TRBJ1-1|NA|TRBD1
TGCAGTGCTAGCAATACCGGGACAGGGTTTTGGAACACTGAAGCTTTCTTT
CSASNTGTGFWNTEAFF
>TRBV4-1|TRBJ2-5|few|NA
TGCGCCAGCAGCCACATTGGGGGAGAGACCCAGTACTTC
CASSHIGGETQYF
>TRBV6-5|TRBJ2-4|few|TRBD1
TGTGCCAGCAGAAGACAGGGGGAAAACATTCAGTACTTC
CASRRQGENIQYF
>TRBV7-2|TRBJ1-1|few|NA
TGTGCCAGCAGCTTAGCCGGAACAGGGCGAGGAGCTTTCTTT
CASSLAGTGRGAFF
>TRBV4-1|TRBJ2-3|few|TRBD2
TGCGCCAGCAGCCACCTCTTACTAGCGGGGGGGCCTCGCACAGATACGCAGTATTTT
CASSHLLLAGGPRTDTQYF
>TRBV9|TRBJ2-5|few|TRBD2
TGTGCCAGCAGTCGGGGGGGTCTGAAGACCCAGTACTTC
CASSRGGLKTQYF
>TRBV12-3/TRBV12-4|TRBJ2-2|few|NA
TGTGCCAGCAGTTTATTACGGGGCACCGGGGAGCTGTTTTTT
CASSLLRGTGELFF
>TRBV5-1|TRBJ2-7|many|NA
TGCGCCAGCAGCTTGGTGCCGGGGTCGGGCGAGCAGTACTTC
CASSLVPGSGEQYF
>TRBV28|TRBJ2-5|NA|TRBD2
TGTGCCAGCACAGGAATAGGAGCGGGGTCGCAAGAGACCCAGTACTTC
CASTGIGAGSQETQYF
>TRBV7-2|TRBJ1-1|NA|NA
TGTGCCAGCAGCTTAGAGGGCGATCGCACTGAAGCTTTCTTT
CASSLEGDRTEAFF
>TRBV29-1|TRBJ1-1|NA|NA
TGCAGCGTTGTGGGGGTGAACACTGAAGCTTTCTTT
CSVVGVNTEAFF
>TRBV12-3/TRBV12-4|TRBJ1-6|few|NA
TGTGCCAGCAGCCCGGACAGCCTTAGTTCACCCCTCCACTTT
CASSPDSLSSPLHF